These 15 T cell receptor beta chains were sequenced from one sample in a study of technical replicates of blood from a few donors. The data were produced by immunoSEQ multiplex PCR, yet TCRdb's version contains in-frame clones alone and is incomplete. The repertoire holds about 74,000 clones, with approximately 90% as singletons. The sequencing input was T cells isolated from PBMCs. Receptor source: a human donor in good health.

The rearrangement uses TRBV23-1 and TRBJ2-7, with D perhaps TRBD1 (6 bases). TRBV23-1 carries the ORF label, with uncertain function. There are 17 residues in the CDR3. V lost 3 bases, J lost 0 bases, and 18 bases lay in between. The CDR3 sequence: CASSQKPWGHSSYEQYF. The CDR3 nucleotides read TGCGCCAGCAGTCAGAAGCCGTGGGGGCATAGCTCCTACGAGCAGTACTTC.

The chain recombines TRBV28 with TRBJ2-5; 11 bases fit TRBD2. CDR3 length: 18 amino acids. Germline CDR1 reads MDHEN; CDR2 reads SYDVKM. V shed 3 bases and J 9 bases; nucleotides not matched to a gene: 18. Here the CDR3 reads CASSFIPIAGGPGWSQYF. Written as DNA, the CDR3 is TGTGCCAGCAGTTTTATTCCGATAGCGGGAGGGCCTGGTTGGTCCCAGTACTTC.

The chain joins TRBV6-6 to TRBJ2-1; TRBD2 matches 8 bases. Per germline, CDR1 MNHNY and CDR2 SVGAGI (reference sequence). The CDR3 length is 15 residues. Losses at the gene ends were 6 bases for V and 7 bases for J; bases not matched to a gene: 11. This CDR3 is CASSEGGAGVNEQFF. CDR3 coding DNA: TGTGCCAGCAGCGAGGGAGGAGCGGGAGTGAATGAGCAGTTCTTC.

J is TRBJ2-1 and V is TRBV9; unclear D gene. Germline V CDR1 and CDR2: SGDLS, YYNGEE. The CDR3 has 14 residues. Trimming removed 7 bases from V and 0 bases from J, with 11 bases in between. This chain's CDR3 is CASARSLSYNEQFF. As DNA, the CDR3 is TGTGCCAGCGCCCGGAGCCTCTCCTACAATGAGCAGTTCTTC.

The rearrangement joins TRBV19 to TRBJ1-2, with 7 bases fitting TRBD1. CDR1 and CDR2 from the germline V gene are LNHDA and SQIVND (reference sequence). V dropped 7 bases and J dropped 4; count of bases not matched to a gene: 12. This CDR3 has 15 amino acids. CDR3: CASITQGGQTYGYTF. The DNA for the CDR3 is TGTGCCAGTATTACCCAAGGGGGCCAGACCTATGGCTACACCTTC.

The rearrangement uses TRBV5-1 and TRBJ2-1; 8 bases are a match to TRBD2. CDR3 length: 15 residues. CDR1 SGHRS and CDR2 YFSETQ come from the germline V gene. V lost 3 bases and J lost 3; bases outside the gene matches: 5. The CDR3 sequence is CASSSTSGGYNEQFF. DNA for the CDR3: TGCGCCAGCAGCTCTACTAGCGGAGGCTACAATGAGCAGTTCTTC.

The rearrangement links TRBV5-4 to TRBJ2-5; 7 positions match TRBD1. The junction had 7 bases not matched to a gene; V was cut back by 4 bases and J by 4 bases. This CDR3 has 14 residues. Germline values: CDR1 SGHNT, CDR2 YYREEE (reference sequence). The CDR3, as DNA: TGTGCCAGCAGCGTTCCCACAGGGGCAGAGACCCAGTACTTC. This sequence encodes CASSVPTGAETQYF. Variable domain in full (rest from reference TRBV5-4 and TRBJ2-5): ETGVTQSPTHLIKTRGQQVTLRCSSQSGHNTVSWYQQALGQGPQFIFQYYREEENGRGNFPPRFSGLQFPNYSSELNVNALELDDSALYLCASSVPTGAETQYFGPGTRLLVL.

This chain joins TRBV10-3 and TRBJ2-1, with 8 nucleotides matching TRBD2. The V gene end was trimmed by 0 bases and the J gene end by 9 bases; junction bases not matched to a gene: 4. The CDR3 length is 14 residues. Germline V lookup: CDR1 ENHRY, CDR2 SYGVKD. The CDR3 coding sequence is TGTGCCATCAGTGAGTCGCTAGCGGGCGGTGAGCAGTTCTTC. Translation: CAISESLAGGEQFF.

The V call is TRBV5-1, the J call TRBJ2-1; 10 bases agree with TRBD2. The length of the CDR3 is 13 residues. The V segment lost 4 bases and the J segment 7 bases; nucleotides outside the gene matches: 2. Germline CDR1 reads SGHRS; CDR2 reads YFSETQ. The CDR3 protein is CASSSGRGNEQFF. CDR3 nucleotides: TGCGCCAGCAGCAGCGGGAGGGGTAATGAGCAGTTCTTC.

The genes are TRBV19 and TRBJ1-2; 7 bases are a match to TRBD1. The CDR3 runs 13 residues. V lost 8 bases and J lost 6; bases outside the gene matches: 9. Germline V gene sequence: CDR1 LNHDA, CDR2 SQIVND (reference sequence). CDR3 residues: CASREQGIDGYTF. The CDR3 DNA reads TGTGCCAGTCGAGAACAGGGGATTGATGGCTACACCTTC.

The chain joins TRBV7-9 to TRBJ2-5; 8 bases agree with TRBD1. Losses at the gene ends were 3 bases for V and 12 bases for J; bases not matched to a gene: 6. The CDR3 totals 12 residues. The germline V gene encodes CDR1 SEHNR and CDR2 FQNEAQ (reference sequence). The CDR3 region has the DNA TGTGCCAGCAGCTTCACAGGGGGTCCTAAGTACTTC. As protein: CASSFTGGPKYF.

The chain has TRBV19 and TRBJ2-7; no clear D. Trimming cost V 5 bases and J 5 bases, with 7 bases left between them. The V gene's germline CDR1 is LNHDA and CDR2 SQIVND (reference sequence). There are 11 residues in the CDR3. The CDR3 DNA reads as TGTGCCAGTAGTGGCCTTGACGAGCAGTACTTC. Translated: CASSGLDEQYF.

The chain carries TRBV29-1 and TRBJ2-3, with 9 nucleotides matching TRBD1. J gave up 3 bases and V 4 bases, and 5 bases lay outside the gene matches. From germline, CDR1 is SQVTM and CDR2 ANQGSEA. The CDR3 spans 14 residues. CDR3 sequence (DNA): TGCAGCGTTGGCACAGGGGGCGGGACAGATACGCAGTATTTT. This codes for CSVGTGGGTDTQYF.

The chain links TRBV7-9 to TRBJ1-2; 8 nucleotides agree with TRBD1. The junction had 11 bases not matched to a gene; V was cut back by 1 base and J by 4 bases. Germline V gene sequence: CDR1 SEHNR, CDR2 FQNEAQ (reference sequence). The CDR3 has 17 amino acids. CDR3 nucleotides: TGTGCCAGCAGCTTAGAGCCCCCAGGGGGCTATACCTATGGCTACACCTTC. Its translation: CASSLEPPGGYTYGYTF.

The DNA for the CDR3 is TGTGCCATCAGTGAGGAAGGGGCCGGCACCGGGGAGCTGTTTTTT. It codes for CAISEEGAGTGELFF. The chain couples TRBV10-3 to TRBJ2-2; tentative D call: TRBD1 (5 bases). Deletions cut 2 bases from V and 4 bases from J, with 11 bases between. CDR3 length: 15 amino acids. Per the germline V gene, CDR1 is ENHRY and CDR2 is SYGVKD.